Listed below are T cell receptor beta chains from one sample, sequenced in a study of neurological immune-mediated disorders. From the 5' RACE reads, TCRdb called clonotypes with MiXCR, one entry per CDR3 protein. Of about 29,000 distinct CDR3 sequences listed, around 3.4% are singletons. Material for sequencing was PBMCs. The source is a woman under 40 with multiple sclerosis. Each CDR3 is given with its conserved first and last residue. Fields, in order: D gene, V gene, clone size, J gene, CDR3 DNA, CDR3 protein. D genes are given only for firm matches. Clone sizes are shown as once, few or many counts, or a class when the clone is expanded.

>-|TRBV5-1|many|TRBJ2-7
TGCGCCAGCAGCTTGGATAGGTACGAGCAGTACTTC
CASSLDRYEQYF
>-|TRBV29-1|many|TRBJ2-3
TGCAGCGTTGAAAGTGGTGGGAGAGATACGCAGTATTTT
CSVESGGRDTQYF
>-|TRBV20-1|many|TRBJ1-1
TGCAGTGCTAAGGGGAACACTGAAGCTTTCTTT
CSAKGNTEAFF
>-|TRBV6-6|many|TRBJ2-1
TGTGCCAGCAGCCCTGGACGGGCTGAGCAGTTCTTC
CASSPGRAEQFF
>TRBD1|TRBV5-6|many|TRBJ2-2
TGTGCCAGCAGCCGAAGGCCCGCTACCAGGGGGCTGGCCGGGGAGCTGTTTTTT
CASSRRPATRGLAGELFF
>-|TRBV5-1|many|TRBJ1-1
TGCGCCAGCAAAACACAGTGGAACACTGAAGCTTTCTTT
CASKTQWNTEAFF
>-|TRBV7-3|few|TRBJ1-6
TGTGCCAGCAGCGTCGGGACCAAGGCTTCACCCCTCAACTTT
CASSVGTKASPLNF
>-|TRBV7-9|many|TRBJ2-2
TGTGCCAGCAGCTTAGTCGAGAACGGGGAGCTGTTTTTT
CASSLVENGELFF
>-|TRBV9|medium-sized|TRBJ2-1
TGTGCCAGCAGCCCCCGGACGGAATACAATGAGCAGTTCTTC
CASSPRTEYNEQFF
>-|TRBV7-2|many|TRBJ1-5
TGTGCCTCGAGCGTCGGGGGGGGTCAGCCCCAGCATTTT
CASSVGGGQPQHF
>-|TRBV6-2/TRBV6-3|many|TRBJ2-2
TGTGCCAGCAGCCTCGGTTGGGGGGCAGGCGGGGAGCTGTTTTTT
CASSLGWGAGGELFF
>TRBD2|TRBV10-1|many|TRBJ2-1
TGCGCCAGCAGTGATAGGACTAGCGCCAAGCAGTTCTTC
CASSDRTSAKQFF
>-|TRBV12-5|many|TRBJ2-6
TGTGCTAGTGCCCAGTCTGACGCCAACGTCCTGACTTTC
CASAQSDANVLTF
>TRBD1|TRBV5-1|many|TRBJ2-7
TGCGCCAGCAGCCAGGGACAGGGCACCTACGAGCAGTACTTC
CASSQGQGTYEQYF
>TRBD1|TRBV20-1|many|TRBJ1-1
TGCAGTGCCTCGGGACAGGGGGCGAACACTGAAGCTTTCTTT
CSASGQGANTEAFF
>-|TRBV6-5|many|TRBJ1-6
TGTGCCAGCAGCCCAAGGGGCGAAAATTCACCCCTCCACTTT
CASSPRGENSPLHF
>TRBD2|TRBV20-1|many|TRBJ2-3
TGCAGTGCTAGAGAGGGGGGACTAGCTGTGGTAGGAGATACGCAGTATTTT
CSAREGGLAVVGDTQYF
>-|TRBV12-3/TRBV12-4|many|TRBJ2-5
TGTGCCAGCCGCTCCGGAGAGCAAGAGACCCAGTACTTC
CASRSGEQETQYF
>-|TRBV5-1|many|TRBJ1-2
TGCGCCAGCAGCTTGGAGTCACCTAACTATGGCTACACCTTC
CASSLESPNYGYTF
>-|TRBV5-6|many|TRBJ1-1
TGTGCCAGCAGCTTGGCATCGGGGTTTGAAGCTTTCTTT
CASSLASGFEAFF
>TRBD1|TRBV18|many|TRBJ2-3
TGTGCCAGCTCAGCGACAGGGTTGGCAGATACGCAGTATTTT
CASSATGLADTQYF
>-|TRBV2|many|TRBJ2-5
TGTGCCAGCAGTGTGGGCAGTCCAGAGACCCAGTACTTC
CASSVGSPETQYF